This T cell receptor beta chain was identified in a study of CDR3 diversity in severe acne. Per the germline V gene, CDR1 is SGHTA and CDR2 is FQGNSA. The CDR3 length is 16 residues. Remarks on this clonotype: A junction end diverges from the germline sequence, so it may reflect a read error.

TCRdb redid the calling of the PCR reads with MiXCR, one entry per CDR3 protein. This table holds approximately 77,000 distinct CDR3 sequences, under 55% found once. The chain recombines TRBV7-2 with TRBJ2-7; 9 bases line up with TRBD2. The sample taken for sequencing was blood. The sequence derives from a male donor with severe acne vulgaris. In DNA form, the CDR3 reads TGCGCCAGCAGCCAAGTCGCTAGCGGGATCTTCGACGAGCAGTACTTC. Encoded protein: CASSQVASGIFDEQYF.